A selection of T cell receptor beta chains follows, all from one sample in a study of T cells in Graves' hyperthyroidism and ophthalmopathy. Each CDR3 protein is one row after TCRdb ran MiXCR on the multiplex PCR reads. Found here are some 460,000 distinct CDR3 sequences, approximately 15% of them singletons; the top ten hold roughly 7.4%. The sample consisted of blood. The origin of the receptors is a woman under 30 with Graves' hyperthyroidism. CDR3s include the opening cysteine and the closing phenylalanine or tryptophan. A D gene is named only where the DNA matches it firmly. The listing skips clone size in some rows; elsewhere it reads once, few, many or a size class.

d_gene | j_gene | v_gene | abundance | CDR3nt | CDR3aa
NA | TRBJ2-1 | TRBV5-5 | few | TGTGCCAGCAGCTTGGAGGGGTTAAGTGAGCAGTTCTTC | CASSLEGLSEQFF
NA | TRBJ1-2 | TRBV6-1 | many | TGTGCCAGCAGTGAAGTGCCCCTGACAGGAATATATGGCTACACCTTC | CASSEVPLTGIYGYTF
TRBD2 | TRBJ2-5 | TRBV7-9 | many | TGTGCCAGCAGCTCTCACACAGCGGGAGGGCCTGGGCAAGAGACCCAGTACTTC | CASSSHTAGGPGQETQYF
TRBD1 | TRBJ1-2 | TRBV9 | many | TGTGCCAGCAGCGTAGGTACAGGGGGGTATGGCTACACCTTC | CASSVGTGGYGYTF
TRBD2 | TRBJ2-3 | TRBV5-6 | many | TGTGCCAGCAGCTCCGAAGCGGGAGTAGATACGCAGTATTTT | CASSSEAGVDTQYF
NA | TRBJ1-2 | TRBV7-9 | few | TGTGCCAGCAGGAATCCGGGACATCCATCACGTGGCTACACCTTC | CASRNPGHPSRGYTF
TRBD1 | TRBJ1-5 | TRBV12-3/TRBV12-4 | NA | TGTGCCAGCAGGTCCCGGGGGACAGGGGCCCATTATAGCAATCAGCCCCAGCATTTT | CASRSRGTGAHYSNQPQHF
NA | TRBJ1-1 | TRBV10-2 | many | TGCGCCGCTCATGGTTCGAACACTGAAGCTTTCTTT | CAAHGSNTEAFF
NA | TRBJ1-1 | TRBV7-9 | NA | TGCGCCAGCAGCTTGGGTCTGGGGAACACTGAAGCTTTCTTT | CASSLGLGNTEAFF
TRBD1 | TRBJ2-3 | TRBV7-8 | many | TGTGCCAGCAGCTTGCCCGGACAGGCCAGCTTGGATACGCAGTATTTT | CASSLPGQASLDTQYF
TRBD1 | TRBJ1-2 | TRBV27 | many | TGTGCCAGCAGTTTCTTTAACAAAGGCAGGGGGCGTAAGAACTATGGCTACACCTTC | CASSFFNKGRGRKNYGYTF
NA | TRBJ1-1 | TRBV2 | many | TGTGCCAGCATGGGTAACATGAACACTGAAGCTTTCTTT | CASMGNMNTEAFF
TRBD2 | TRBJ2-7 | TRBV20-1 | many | TGCAGTGCCCACCCTAGCGGGAGGTCCCCCTACGAGCAGTACTTC | CSAHPSGRSPYEQYF
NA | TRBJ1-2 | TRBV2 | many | TGTGCCAGCAACGAGGGTAACTATGGCTACACCTTC | CASNEGNYGYTF
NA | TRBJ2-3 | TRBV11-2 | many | TGTGCCAGCAGCCCCCTGACGAGGGCACCAGATACGCAGTATTTT | CASSPLTRAPDTQYF
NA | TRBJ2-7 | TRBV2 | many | TGTGCCACCCAAAGAATGGGGGGCGAGCAGTACTTC | CATQRMGGEQYF
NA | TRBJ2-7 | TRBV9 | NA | TGTGCCAGCAGCGAGGGCGGGCAGCTCCCCTACGAGCAGTACTTC | CASSEGGQLPYEQYF